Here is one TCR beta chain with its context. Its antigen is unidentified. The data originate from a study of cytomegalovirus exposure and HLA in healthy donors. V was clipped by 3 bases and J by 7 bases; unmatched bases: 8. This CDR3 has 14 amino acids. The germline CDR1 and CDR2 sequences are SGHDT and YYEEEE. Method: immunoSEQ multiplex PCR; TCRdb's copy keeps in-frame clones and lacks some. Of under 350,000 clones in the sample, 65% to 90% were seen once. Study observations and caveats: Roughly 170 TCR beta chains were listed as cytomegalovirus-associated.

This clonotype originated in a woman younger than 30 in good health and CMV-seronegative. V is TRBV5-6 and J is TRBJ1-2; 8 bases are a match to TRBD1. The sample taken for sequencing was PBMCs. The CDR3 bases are TGTGCCAGCAGCTATGGGACAGGTGGAGGTGGCTACACCTTC. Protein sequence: CASSYGTGGGGYTF.